These 21 T cell receptor beta chains came from one sample sequenced in a study of low-dose radiotherapy and immunotherapy resistance in tumors. Sample time point: after trial treatment. Noted treatment: LDRT plus nivolumab, ipilimumab, low-dose cyclophosphamide and aspirin (RACIN trial). Amplification of TCRs used a constant-region primer and V-primer adapter for roughly 18 PCR cycles. Using its own MiXCR run on the reads, TCRdb lists one record per CDR3 protein. Of 50,000 or so distinct CDR3 sequences detected, around 34% appear once; the ten largest clones hold 8% to 9%. The sequencing used PBMCs, collected after low-dose radiotherapy plus immunotherapy. These receptors came from a male donor with rectosigmoid adenocarcinoma.

Worth noting for this clonotype: One base separates it from a far larger clone, so it is likely a read error. The CDR3, as DNA: TGTGCCAGCAGGGAGGGACTTCCCTACGAGCAGTACTTC. Amino acid sequence: CASREGLPYEQYF. The chain employs TRBV6-5 and TRBJ2-7; tentatively, D is TRBD2 (6 bases). Trimming left V 6 bases short and J 2 bases short, with 11 bases between. Germline CDR1 is MNHEY and CDR2 is SVGAGI. The CDR3 covers 13 residues.

In its sample, this clonotype was seen a few times. The rearrangement links TRBV28 to TRBJ2-7; the D gene could be TRBD1 or TRBD2 (6 bases each). V was pared by 6 bases and J by 2 bases, with 20 bases between. This CDR3 is 16 amino acids long. CDR1 and CDR2 (germline): MDHEN, SYDVKM. The CDR3 nucleotides are TGTGCCAGCAGGCCCGGGGGAGGCAGGGGCCCCTACGAGCAGTACTTC. Protein: CASRPGGGRGPYEQYF.

The table lists this clonotype with many counts. The genes are TRBV20-1 and TRBJ2-5; 11 bases are a match to TRBD2. The germline gives CDR1 DFQATT, CDR2 SNEGSKA (reference sequence). The CDR3 length is 15 residues. After removal of 3 bases from V and 5 bases from J, the junction contained 8 bases not matched to a gene. CDR3 sequence (DNA): TGCAGTGCTAGTAGACATAGCGGGAGGGCGGAGACCCAGTACTTC. This encodes CSASRHSGRAETQYF.

J is TRBJ1-5 and V is TRBV23-1; D is unclear. TRBV23-1 is an open reading frame, and its role is uncertain. The CDR3 runs to 16 residues. With 3 bases removed from V and 6 bases from J, the gap between germline ends came to 18 bases. CDR3 nucleotides: TGCGCCAGCAGTCAGCATCCCGACCGTGGTGTTCAGCCCCAGCATTTT. Protein product: CASSQHPDRGVQPQHF.

The table lists this clonotype with many counts. The CDR3 spells CASSLTPPGRTDTQYF. CDR3 coding DNA: TGTGCCAGCAGCTTAACCCCTCCCGGGCGGACAGATACGCAGTATTTT. The chain recombines TRBV11-2 with TRBJ2-3, with D unresolved. The CDR3 contains 16 residues. Germline V gene data show CDR1 as SGHAT and CDR2 as FQNNGV. V lost 2 bases and J 3 bases, leaving 15 bases between the germline ends.

The chain's CDR3 is CSATLAAPRAQYF. For the CDR3, the DNA is TGCAGTGCTACACTAGCGGCCCCGAGGGCGCAGTATTTT. V and J are TRBV20-1 and TRBJ2-3, with 8 bases matching TRBD2. The CDR3 consists of 13 residues. V lost 4 bases to trimming and J lost 10 bases; unmatched junction nucleotides: 10. Germline CDR1 and CDR2: DFQATT and SNEGSKA (reference sequence).

This clonotype was seen just once. The gene calls are TRBV6-6 and TRBJ2-1; TRBD2 aligns across 12 bases. This CDR3 comprises 16 residues. Trimming at V came to 7 bases and at J to 6 bases, leaving 10 bases not matched to a gene. CDR1 and CDR2 (germline): MNHNY, SVGAGI (reference sequence). The CDR3 nucleotides are TGTGCCAGCATCCCCACTCCGGGACTAGCGGGCAATGAGCAGTTCTTC. Translation gives CASIPTPGLAGNEQFF.

The genes are TRBV5-1 and TRBJ2-1; 11 nucleotides line up with TRBD1. V shed 3 bases and J 13 bases; nucleotides not matched to a gene: 18. The CDR3 contains 17 residues. Germline V lookup: CDR1 SGHRS, CDR2 YFSETQ. CDR3 sequence (DNA): TGCGCCAGCAGCTCTGGACAGGGGGCGATTCGAGGAGAGACCCAGTTCTTC. Amino acids: CASSSGQGAIRGETQFF.

A single count supports this clonotype. This sequence joins TRBV5-1 and TRBJ1-4, with no clear D. This CDR3 contains 13 residues. Trimming left V 3 bases short and J 5 bases short, with 8 bases between. CDR1 and CDR2 from the germline V gene are SGHRS and YFSETQ. This CDR3 is CASSSLSNEKLFF. The CDR3, as DNA: TGCGCCAGCAGCTCCCTATCGAATGAAAAACTGTTTTTT.

This clonotype qualifies as medium-sized. This sequence joins TRBV28 and TRBJ2-5, with D possibly TRBD2 on 6 matching bases. The CDR3 is 12 residues long. V was cut by 5 bases and J by 2 bases, with 6 bases left in between. Germline V lookup: CDR1 MDHEN, CDR2 SYDVKM. CDR3 amino acids: CASSLAQETQYF. In nucleotides, the CDR3 is TGTGCCAGCAGTCTAGCGCAAGAGACCCAGTACTTC.

This CDR3 reads CASSESAGPAYNEQFF. The CDR3 DNA sequence: TGCGCCAGCAGTGAGTCAGCGGGCCCGGCCTACAATGAGCAGTTCTTC. The chain links TRBV10-2 to TRBJ2-1; TRBD2 is a possible D gene (6 bases). V lost 0 bases to trimming and J lost 2 bases, with 11 bases between them. This CDR3 has 16 residues. CDR1 and CDR2 (germline): WSHSY, SAAADI.

The chain recombines TRBV12-3 or TRBV12-4 with TRBJ1-1; 7 nucleotides agree with TRBD1. The CDR3 has 15 amino acids. J was trimmed by 2 bases and V by 2 bases; bases with no gene match: 5. CDR3 in DNA: TGTGCCAGCAGTTTATCTGGGACAGCAAACACTGAAGCTTTCTTT. Translated: CASSLSGTANTEAFF.

This clonotype appeared many times. The chain uses TRBV5-1 and TRBJ2-7, with 12 bases lining up with TRBD1. The J segment lost 5 bases and the V segment lost 0 bases, leaving 3 bases of the junction unmatched. CDR3 length: 15 amino acids. Germline V CDR1 and CDR2: SGHRS, YFSETQ. The CDR3 DNA reads as TGCGCCAGCAGCTTGGTGGGACAGGGGGCAAACGAGCAGTACTTC. Protein sequence: CASSLVGQGANEQYF.

As concerns this clonotype: It differs at one base from a far larger clone, so likely a read error. The rearrangement joins TRBV5-5 to TRBJ2-1; D may be TRBD2 (5 bases). The CDR3 sequence is 15 residues long. CDR1 and CDR2 from the germline V gene are SGHKS and YYEKEE (reference sequence). DNA for the CDR3: TGCGTCAGCACCATCAGTGGGAGCTCCTACAATGAGCAGTTCTTC. This sequence encodes CVSTISGSSYNEQFF.

This clonotype was detected once. Since a far larger clone is one base different, this is likely a read error. The rearrangement uses TRBV27 and TRBJ2-3; 7 positions agree with TRBD1. CDR1 and CDR2 from the germline V gene are MNHEY and SMNVEV (reference sequence). This CDR3 contains 14 residues. The CDR3 here is CATSEDRITDMQYF. The CDR3 DNA reads as TGTGCCACCAGTGAGGACAGGATCACAGATATGCAGTATTTT.

This clonotype was seen repeatedly, ten times or more. The rearrangement joins TRBV19 to TRBJ2-7; TRBD1 matches 8 bases. Trimming at V came to 6 bases and at J to 2 bases, leaving 6 bases not matched to a gene. Germline values: CDR1 LNHDA, CDR2 SQIVND (reference sequence). The CDR3 covers 14 residues. As DNA, the CDR3 is TGTGCCAGTAGAAGACAGGGGTCCGCCTACGAGCAGTACTTC. It translates to CASRRQGSAYEQYF.

In regard to this clonotype: A much larger clone differs from this one at a single base, so this may be a read error. The V gene is TRBV20-1, the J gene TRBJ2-1, with D possibly called TRBD1 or TRBD2 (6 bases each). The germline V gene has CDR1 DFQATT and CDR2 SNEGSKA (reference sequence). Between the trimmed V and J ends, which lost 0 bases and 10 bases, there was a span of 19 bases. This CDR3 contains 15 residues. CDR3 sequence reads: CSARDIKRGTYEQFF. CDR3 DNA sequence: TGCAGTGCTAGAGATATCAAGAGGGGGACTTACGAGCAGTTCTTC.

This clonotype was counted at least ten times. This chain links TRBV12-3 or TRBV12-4 with TRBJ2-2; D might be TRBD1 or TRBD2, each matching 5 bases. Trimming pared 6 bases from V and 5 bases from J, leaving 16 bases between. The CDR3 consists of 15 residues. The CDR3 DNA is TGTGCCAGCAGAACCCCGGGACGGGCGACCGGGGAGCTGTTTTTT. It codes for CASRTPGRATGELFF.

This chain uses TRBV5-1 with TRBJ2-1, with D perhaps TRBD2 (6 bases). The length of the CDR3 is 17 residues. Trimming cost V 0 bases and J 0 bases, with 13 bases left between them. Germline V gene sequence: CDR1 SGHRS, CDR2 YFSETQ. This CDR3 is CASSLAGGFSSYNEQFF. The CDR3 DNA reads TGCGCCAGCAGCTTGGCCGGGGGTTTCTCCTCCTACAATGAGCAGTTCTTC.

The rearrangement joins TRBV12-3 or TRBV12-4 to TRBJ1-2, with D possibly being TRBD1 (6 bases). V was trimmed by 4 bases and J by 6 bases, leaving 18 bases between them. The CDR3 contains 15 residues. CDR3 region: CASSSGEGGRHGYTF. DNA of the CDR3: TGTGCCAGCAGTTCCGGCGAGGGGGGTCGGCATGGCTACACCTTC.

V is TRBV6-2 or TRBV6-3 and J is TRBJ2-1; 8 bases line up with TRBD2. Germline V lookup: CDR1 MNHEY, CDR2 SVGEGT. Trimming cost V 2 bases and J 7 bases; bases outside gene matches: 7. CDR3 length equals 15 residues. CDR3 in amino acids: CASSYPGLGGNEQFF. In DNA, the CDR3 is TGTGCCAGCAGTTACCCGGGACTAGGTGGTAATGAGCAGTTCTTC.